This is a list of T cell receptor beta chains from one sample in a study of control samples from healthy donors and cancer patients. Repertoires were generated with immunoSEQ multiplex PCR, while TCRdb's copy carries only in-frame clones and drops some. Here the sample spans 65,000 to 100,000 clones, roughly 86% being singletons. The sample comprised blood. Receptors originate from a man between 45 and 60 years old in good health. Each CDR3 is given with its conserved first and last residue. A D gene is named only where the DNA matches it firmly. The size field is filled for only some rows; it gives once, few, many or a size class.

clone size: .; J gene: TRBJ2-1; V gene: TRBV4-3; D gene: .; CDR3 DNA: TGCGCCAGCAGCCAAGATAGGGGCTCCGCGCGAGAGCAGTTCTTC; CDR3 protein: CASSQDRGSAREQFF
clone size: .; J gene: TRBJ2-7; V gene: TRBV19; D gene: .; CDR3 DNA: TGTGCCAGTAGTATAAAGGTTTTGGACGAGCAGTACTTC; CDR3 protein: CASSIKVLDEQYF
clone size: .; J gene: TRBJ2-1; V gene: TRBV4-3; D gene: .; CDR3 DNA: TGCGCCAGCAGCCAAGATGGGGCCAGCTACAATGAGCAGTTCTTC; CDR3 protein: CASSQDGASYNEQFF
clone size: .; J gene: TRBJ1-2; V gene: TRBV4-1; D gene: .; CDR3 DNA: TGCGCCAGCAGCCAACTCCAGTTTGATGGCTACACCTTC; CDR3 protein: CASSQLQFDGYTF
clone size: .; J gene: TRBJ2-2; V gene: TRBV29-1; D gene: .; CDR3 DNA: TGCAGCGTTTCTCGGGAAGTGAACACCGGGGAGCTGTTTTTT; CDR3 protein: CSVSREVNTGELFF
clone size: .; J gene: TRBJ1-1; V gene: TRBV6-2/TRBV6-3; D gene: .; CDR3 DNA: TGTGCCAGCAGCACCTACATTCGCACTGAAGCTTTCTTT; CDR3 protein: CASSTYIRTEAFF
clone size: .; J gene: TRBJ2-7; V gene: TRBV12-5; D gene: .; CDR3 DNA: TGTGCTAGTGGTTTTCTGACTGGAACCTACGAGCAGTACTTC; CDR3 protein: CASGFLTGTYEQYF
clone size: .; J gene: TRBJ1-2; V gene: TRBV24-1; D gene: TRBD1; CDR3 DNA: TGTGCCACCAGTGATTCCACCGGAGGGGGCTATAGTCCAAACTATGGCTACACCTTC; CDR3 protein: CATSDSTGGGYSPNYGYTF
clone size: .; J gene: TRBJ2-7; V gene: TRBV7-2; D gene: .; CDR3 DNA: TGTGCCAGCAGCTTAGCGCGGGGCGTCCACGAGCAGTACTTC; CDR3 protein: CASSLARGVHEQYF
clone size: .; J gene: TRBJ1-1; V gene: TRBV28; D gene: .; CDR3 DNA: TGTGCCAGCAGTCTTCCCCTGGAGGGCACTGAAGCTTTCTTT; CDR3 protein: CASSLPLEGTEAFF
clone size: once; J gene: TRBJ2-7; V gene: TRBV11-3; D gene: TRBD2; CDR3 DNA: TGTGCCAGCAGCAGGTTAGCGGGAGTTTACTACGAGCAGTACTTC; CDR3 protein: CASSRLAGVYYEQYF
clone size: once; J gene: TRBJ1-1; V gene: TRBV19; D gene: TRBD1; CDR3 DNA: TGTGCCAGTAGTCTCGGACAGGGAGGGGCCACTGAAGCTTTCTTT; CDR3 protein: CASSLGQGGATEAFF
clone size: .; J gene: TRBJ1-4; V gene: TRBV18; D gene: .; CDR3 DNA: TGTGCCAGCTCACCACCGGGCCTAGGGTATGAAAAACTGTTTTTT; CDR3 protein: CASSPPGLGYEKLFF
clone size: once; J gene: TRBJ1-1; V gene: TRBV7-2; D gene: .; CDR3 DNA: TGTGCCAGCAGCTTAGTGGGGAGTACTGAAGCTTTCTTT; CDR3 protein: CASSLVGSTEAFF
clone size: .; J gene: TRBJ2-6; V gene: TRBV24-1; D gene: .; CDR3 DNA: TGTGCCACCAGTGATTCGGACGGAAGCTCTGGGGCCAACGTCCTGACTTTC; CDR3 protein: CATSDSDGSSGANVLTF
clone size: .; J gene: TRBJ1-4; V gene: TRBV6-2/TRBV6-3; D gene: .; CDR3 DNA: TGTGCCAGCAGTTACAACGGGGAAGGGGAAAAACTGTTTTTT; CDR3 protein: CASSYNGEGEKLFF
clone size: .; J gene: TRBJ2-3; V gene: TRBV19; D gene: .; CDR3 DNA: TGTGCCAGTAGTATCGCGGGCGGGACAGATACGCAGTATTTT; CDR3 protein: CASSIAGGTDTQYF
clone size: .; J gene: TRBJ1-5; V gene: TRBV6-5; D gene: .; CDR3 DNA: TGTGCCAGCAGTTACTCTAGCGGCAATCAGCCCCAGCATTTT; CDR3 protein: CASSYSSGNQPQHF
clone size: .; J gene: TRBJ2-3; V gene: TRBV24-1; D gene: TRBD1; CDR3 DNA: TGTGCCACCAGTGATTTTCAAGACAGGGTTAAACCAGATACGCAGTATTTT; CDR3 protein: CATSDFQDRVKPDTQYF
clone size: .; J gene: TRBJ1-2; V gene: TRBV7-2; D gene: TRBD1; CDR3 DNA: TGTGCCAGCAGCTCCCGACAGGGGCCTATGGGCTACACCTTC; CDR3 protein: CASSSRQGPMGYTF
clone size: once; J gene: TRBJ2-3; V gene: TRBV5-1; D gene: TRBD2; CDR3 DNA: TGCGCCAGCAAGAAGCGGGGGCCTTCTCGAGAAATCGATACGCAGTATTTT; CDR3 protein: CASKKRGPSREIDTQYF
clone size: .; J gene: TRBJ2-3; V gene: TRBV20-1; D gene: TRBD2; CDR3 DNA: TGCAGTGCTAGTCTCGACCCCCGGGGCGGGAGCTTCGCAGATACGCAGTATTTT; CDR3 protein: CSASLDPRGGSFADTQYF
clone size: .; J gene: TRBJ2-2; V gene: TRBV7-2; D gene: TRBD2; CDR3 DNA: TGTGCCAGCAGCTTTAGCGGGGGGCTAGGCGGGGAGCTGTTTTTT; CDR3 protein: CASSFSGGLGGELFF
clone size: .; J gene: TRBJ2-5; V gene: TRBV2; D gene: .; CDR3 DNA: TGTGCCAGCAGTGATCCGGCGGAGACCCAGTACTTC; CDR3 protein: CASSDPAETQYF
clone size: few; J gene: TRBJ2-2; V gene: TRBV4-1; D gene: .; CDR3 DNA: TGCGCCAGCAGCCAAGAAGGAGGGGCGAACACCGGGGAGCTGTTTTTT; CDR3 protein: CASSQEGGANTGELFF
clone size: .; J gene: TRBJ2-7; V gene: TRBV5-5; D gene: .; CDR3 DNA: TGTGCCAGCAGCTTGCGTACAGGATTAGAGTCCGAGCAGTACTTC; CDR3 protein: CASSLRTGLESEQYF
clone size: .; J gene: TRBJ2-1; V gene: TRBV7-2; D gene: TRBD2; CDR3 DNA: TGTGCCAGCAGCTTCGCGGTGACTAGCGGGAGTGGGGAGCAGTTCTTC; CDR3 protein: CASSFAVTSGSGEQFF
clone size: .; J gene: TRBJ1-1; V gene: TRBV18; D gene: .; CDR3 DNA: TGTGCCAGCTCACCAGGGGTTAGGACTGAAGCTTTCTTT; CDR3 protein: CASSPGVRTEAFF
clone size: .; J gene: TRBJ1-2; V gene: TRBV5-1; D gene: TRBD1; CDR3 DNA: TGCGCCAGCAGCACTACAGGGGGCTTAATGGACTATGGCTACACCTTC; CDR3 protein: CASSTTGGLMDYGYTF
clone size: .; J gene: TRBJ1-2; V gene: TRBV30; D gene: .; CDR3 DNA: TGTGCCTGGGGTTTAGGCTGGGTTAAGAGGGGCTATGGCTACACCTTC; CDR3 protein: CAWGLGWVKRGYGYTF
clone size: few; J gene: TRBJ1-3; V gene: TRBV30; D gene: TRBD1; CDR3 DNA: TGTGCCTGGAGTTCGGGGACAGGGAAGAACACCATATATTTT; CDR3 protein: CAWSSGTGKNTIYF
clone size: .; J gene: TRBJ1-4; V gene: TRBV9; D gene: TRBD1; CDR3 DNA: TGTGCCAGCAGCGCGGGGGAGGGGGCGACTAATGAAAAACTGTTTTTT; CDR3 protein: CASSAGEGATNEKLFF
clone size: .; J gene: TRBJ1-2; V gene: TRBV4-3; D gene: .; CDR3 DNA: TGCGCCAGCAGCCAAGAGAACGTCGCAAACTATGGCTACACCTTC; CDR3 protein: CASSQENVANYGYTF
clone size: .; J gene: TRBJ2-5; V gene: TRBV5-1; D gene: .; CDR3 DNA: TGCGCCAGCAGCTACGGCTGGACGACTTCGGGGGAGACCCAGTACTTC; CDR3 protein: CASSYGWTTSGETQYF
clone size: .; J gene: TRBJ2-3; V gene: TRBV18; D gene: .; CDR3 DNA: TGTGCCAGCTCCGGGGGTTTAACCGATATCGTGCAGTATTTT; CDR3 protein: CASSGGLTDIVQYF
clone size: .; J gene: TRBJ2-2; V gene: TRBV29-1; D gene: TRBD1; CDR3 DNA: TGCAGCGTTGAAAAGGGGGCAAGAGACACCGGGGAGCTGTTTTTT; CDR3 protein: CSVEKGARDTGELFF
clone size: .; J gene: TRBJ1-1; V gene: TRBV6-6; D gene: .; CDR3 DNA: TGTGCCAGCAGGCCGGGCCCGACTGAAGCTTTCTTT; CDR3 protein: CASRPGPTEAFF
clone size: .; J gene: TRBJ1-2; V gene: TRBV6-2/TRBV6-3; D gene: .; CDR3 DNA: TGTGCCAGCAGTCCCCCCATGTTGCGAAGCTATGGCTACACCTTC; CDR3 protein: CASSPPMLRSYGYTF
clone size: .; J gene: TRBJ2-7; V gene: TRBV7-2; D gene: TRBD2; CDR3 DNA: TGTGCCAGCAGCTTAGGCGGCGGGAGGGCCAGTTACGAGCAGTACTTC; CDR3 protein: CASSLGGGRASYEQYF
clone size: .; J gene: TRBJ2-5; V gene: TRBV5-1; D gene: TRBD1; CDR3 DNA: TGCGCCAGCAGCTTGGAGGGGGCTAAGACCCAGTACTTC; CDR3 protein: CASSLEGAKTQYF
clone size: .; J gene: TRBJ1-2; V gene: TRBV5-4; D gene: .; CDR3 DNA: TGTGCCAGCAGCTGGTGGACAAGTGGCTACACCTTC; CDR3 protein: CASSWWTSGYTF
clone size: .; J gene: TRBJ2-2; V gene: TRBV24-1; D gene: TRBD1; CDR3 DNA: TGTGCCACTCGACAGGGGATCACCGGGGAGCTGTTTTTT; CDR3 protein: CATRQGITGELFF
clone size: .; J gene: TRBJ2-1; V gene: TRBV11-3; D gene: .; CDR3 DNA: TGTGCCAGCACCACGGAGGGGTATAACGGGAATGAGCAGTTCTTC; CDR3 protein: CASTTEGYNGNEQFF